This record covers a single T cell receptor beta chain. The target antigen is unknown. V lost 7 bases to trimming and J lost 2 bases, with 21 bases between them. This CDR3 is 16 amino acids long. Per the germline V gene, CDR1 is MDHEN and CDR2 is SYDVKM. The draw of peripheral blood yielded approximately 10 milliliters from each donor. These data originate in a study of blood T cells in healthy people across ages. Study-wide results and limits: Compared with aged donors, long-lived donors showed fewer expanded clones, suggesting selection.

Using a J-beta primer mix together with a sample-barcoded 5' primer, a second PCR was run for about 6 to 12 cycles. Every cDNA molecule carried a tag from a template-switch adaptor bearing 12 random nucleotides. From the 5' RACE reads, TCRdb called clonotypes with MiXCR, one entry per CDR3 protein. The sample shows approximately 800,000 distinct CDR3 sequences, less than 80% of them seen only once. This TCR was recovered from a man younger than 40 in good health. The specimen sequenced was blood. The chain carries TRBV28 and TRBJ2-7; weak D call: TRBD1 (6 bases). The CDR3 bases are TGTGCCAGCAAACCATTGTGGGGGCAGGACCCCTACGAGCAGTACTTC. It codes for CASKPLWGQDPYEQYF.